This record looks at one TCR beta chain sequence and its context. Its antigen is unknown. The sample is drawn from a study of response to subunit inactivated influenza vaccine. CDR1 is SGHRS, CDR2 YFSETQ, per germline. V was shortened by 4 bases and J by 0 bases, with 13 bases between the two germline ends. This CDR3 spans 16 amino acids. Study observations and caveats: Each seasonal flu vaccination may recruit only limited new T cells, authors suggested.

TCRdb analysed the RT-PCR reads with MiXCR anew, one entry per CDR3 protein. The sample has around 520,000 distinct CDR3 sequences, approximately 24% seen once. Sequencing was performed on CD4+ T cells sorted from PBMCs, taken roughly 5 days after vaccination. The rearrangement links TRBV5-1 to TRBJ2-2; no reliable D call. The TCR was taken from a man aged 45-65 years who received an inactivated influenza vaccine. Here the CDR3 reads CASSPSSIANTGELFF. In DNA, the CDR3 is TGCGCCAGCAGCCCTTCCTCGATCGCGAACACCGGGGAGCTGTTTTTT.